This T cell receptor beta chain came from a study of CD8+CD57+ T cells in acquired aplastic anemia. Study overall: Sorted CD4+ and CD8+ cells gave an average of roughly 3.2 ug of DNA. Roughly 9.9 million reads, on average, were obtained for CD4+ cells from healthy donors. General observations from the study: Patients had fewer than 35 CD8+ CDR3 sequences in common with controls (the shared set). The study found no significant CD8+ Simpson's diversity difference between patients and controls.

The study profiled TCR beta VDJ and CDR3 using genomic DNA as template. MiXCR was run by TCRdb on the reads, yielding one entry per CDR3 protein. The sample shows 350,000 to 450,000 distinct CDR3 sequences, 65% to 75% of them seen only once. As regards this clonotype: What it recognizes is unknown.

Trimming removed 4 bases from V and 6 bases from J, with 17 bases in between. Germline lookup yields CDR1 SGHNT and CDR2 YYREEE (reference sequence). The CDR3 loop spans 14 amino acids. This TCR was sampled from a human donor in good health, serving as a control. The sample comprised sorted CD4+, CD8+, or CD8+CD57+ T cells (not recorded which) from PBMCs. The V gene is TRBV5-4, the J gene TRBJ2-7, with a tentative D call TRBD1 (5 bases). The CDR3 region is CASSQVQAVGEQYF. CDR3 sequence (DNA): TGTGCCAGCAGCCAAGTACAGGCCGTTGGCGAGCAGTACTTC.